A selection of T cell receptor beta chains follows, all from one sample in a study of regulatory T cells in long-lasting Graves disease. TCRdb itself ran the multiplex PCR reads through MiXCR, one entry per CDR3 protein. The sample has around 400,000 distinct CDR3 sequences, approximately 12% seen once; the top ten hold approximately 20%. These sequences were also reported in another study, on T cells in Graves' hyperthyroidism and ophthalmopathy.

The sequences come from peripheral blood mononuclear cells (PBMCs), collected at new diagnosis, from a patient treated with antithyroid drugs. Every receptor here comes from a woman in her late teens or twenties with Graves disease. CDR3s include the opening cysteine and the closing phenylalanine or tryptophan. The D gene is left open where the match is weak. Not every row has a clone size; where given, it reads once, few, many or a size class.

clone size | J gene | D gene | V gene | CDR3 DNA | CDR3 protein
many | TRBJ1-2 | NA | TRBV12-3/TRBV12-4 | TGTGCCAGCAGCAACGACGGCCTTAGGGACTATGGCTACACCTTC | CASSNDGLRDYGYTF
many | TRBJ1-4 | NA | TRBV28 | TGTGCCAGCAGTTTTGTAACCGGACGTACACCTAATGAAAAACTGTTTTTT | CASSFVTGRTPNEKLFF
many | TRBJ1-1 | NA | TRBV29-1 | TGCAGCGCTCGGAATACTGAAGCTTTCTTT | CSARNTEAFF
NA | TRBJ1-5 | TRBD1 | TRBV7-3 | TGTGCCAGCAGCTTAAAGGGACAGGGGTATAGCAATCAGCCCCAGCATTTT | CASSLKGQGYSNQPQHF
NA | TRBJ2-2 | TRBD2 | TRBV5-6 | TGTGCCAGCAGCTGGGAGGGATTGGCCACCGGGGAGCTGTTTTTT | CASSWEGLATGELFF
many | TRBJ2-5 | NA | TRBV28 | TGTGCCAGCAGTTTAGGGGGACTTTCCCAAGAGACCCAGTACTTC | CASSLGGLSQETQYF
NA | TRBJ1-2 | NA | TRBV20-1 | TGCAGTGCCGGAGACGACTATGGCTACACCTTC | CSAGDDYGYTF
few | TRBJ1-1 | TRBD1 | TRBV7-2 | TGTGCCAGCAGCGCGGACAGGGGGCGTGGATTTGGCACTGAAGCTTTCTTT | CASSADRGRGFGTEAFF
NA | TRBJ1-1 | TRBD1 | TRBV7-8 | TGTGCCAGCAGCTTGGAGAGGGAGACAGGGCTGAACACTGAAGCTTTCTTT | CASSLERETGLNTEAFF
few | TRBJ2-2 | TRBD2 | TRBV10-1 | TGCGCCAGCAGCGCTCGAACGGGAGGCGGGGAGCTGTTTTTT | CASSARTGGGELFF
many | TRBJ2-5 | TRBD1 | TRBV20-1 | TGCAGCCGCTCGACAGGGGGAGACAAGACCCAGTACTTC | CSRSTGGDKTQYF
many | TRBJ1-2 | NA | TRBV30 | TGTGCCTGGAGTGTCTGGGGATTAGGCGGCTACACCTTC | CAWSVWGLGGYTF
many | TRBJ2-7 | NA | TRBV10-3 | TGTGCCATCAGTGAGTCTGACGGCTCCTACGAGCAGTACTTC | CAISESDGSYEQYF
many | TRBJ2-7 | NA | TRBV27 | TGTGCCAGCAGTCCACTACTCGACAGTACGGTCTACGAGCAGTACTTC | CASSPLLDSTVYEQYF
many | TRBJ2-1 | NA | TRBV5-1 | TGCGCCAGCAGCTTGGGCAGCTCTTTCGAGCAGTTCTTC | CASSLGSSFEQFF
many | TRBJ2-1 | NA | TRBV6-2/TRBV6-3 | TGTGCCAGCACCTCCTACAATGAGCAGTTCTTC | CASTSYNEQFF
many | TRBJ1-1 | NA | TRBV7-9 | TGTGCCAGCAGCTTAGACAGAGCACGAAACACTGAAGCTTTCTTT | CASSLDRARNTEAFF
NA | TRBJ1-3 | TRBD1 | TRBV16 | TGTGCCAGCAGCCAATCTTGGACAGGGGCTGGAAACACCATATATTTT | CASSQSWTGAGNTIYF
few | TRBJ2-7 | TRBD2 | TRBV4-3 | TGCGCCAGCAGCCTGCGACTAGCGGGAGTAGACGAGCAGTACTTC | CASSLRLAGVDEQYF
few | TRBJ1-5 | NA | TRBV5-5 | TGTGCCAGCAGCTTGGAGTTTGACATCTATAGCAATCAGCCCCAGCATTTT | CASSLEFDIYSNQPQHF
many | TRBJ2-1 | NA | TRBV7-8 | TGTGCCAGCAGCTCCGAGCCGAGCTACAATGAGCAGTTCTTC | CASSSEPSYNEQFF
many | TRBJ1-2 | NA | TRBV7-2 | TGTGCCAGCAGCTTCAACAAGGACGCGGACTATGGCTACACCTTC | CASSFNKDADYGYTF
few | TRBJ2-3 | NA | TRBV29-1 | TGCAGCGTTGAAGATCAAGAAGATACGCAGTATTTT | CSVEDQEDTQYF
many | TRBJ1-2 | NA | TRBV2 | TGTGCCAGCAGGATAACTGACAGGATAAATGGCTACACCTTC | CASRITDRINGYTF
many | TRBJ2-7 | TRBD2 | TRBV20-1 | TGCAGTGCTAGTAGGACTAGCGGGAGCTACGAGCAGTACTTC | CSASRTSGSYEQYF
many | TRBJ1-1 | TRBD1 | TRBV20-1 | TGCAGTGCTAGACGATCCGGGACAGGGGCTTTCTTT | CSARRSGTGAFF
many | TRBJ1-1 | NA | TRBV12-3/TRBV12-4 | TGTGCCAGCAGTTTTTTACGCAGGGGGAACACTGAAGCTTTCTTT | CASSFLRRGNTEAFF
few | TRBJ2-7 | TRBD2 | TRBV5-1 | TGCGCCAGCAGCTTGGAAGCGGGAGGATTCATATACGAGCAGTACTTC | CASSLEAGGFIYEQYF
NA | TRBJ2-1 | TRBD1 | TRBV12-3/TRBV12-4 | TGTGCCAGCAGCTTAGGTCAGACAGGGTGGAATGAGCAGTTCTTC | CASSLGQTGWNEQFF
NA | TRBJ2-1 | NA | TRBV5-1 | TGCGCCAGCACCCTTGGGCCGCGGGTCTCTTACAATGAGCAGTTCTTC | CASTLGPRVSYNEQFF
many | TRBJ2-3 | NA | TRBV25-1 | TGTGCCAGCAGTGATGGGAGCACAGATACGCAGTATTTT | CASSDGSTDTQYF
many | TRBJ1-5 | TRBD1 | TRBV20-1 | TGCAGTGCTGGAAGACAGGGCTTTAAACATCAGCCCCAGCATTTT | CSAGRQGFKHQPQHF
NA | TRBJ2-7 | NA | TRBV13 | TGTGCCAGCAGCCCCTGGTGGGCATTCGCAACTCCGAGCTCCTACGAGCAGTACTTC | CASSPWWAFATPSSYEQYF
many | TRBJ2-2 | NA | TRBV15 | TGTGCCACCAGCAGAGGGGACCGTGGATCGGACACCGGGGAGCTGTTTTTT | CATSRGDRGSDTGELFF
many | TRBJ1-1 | NA | TRBV2 | TGTGCCAGCAGACTGATGGCCCTTTTGAACACTGAAGCTTTCTTT | CASRLMALLNTEAFF
many | TRBJ2-5 | TRBD1 | TRBV7-2 | TGTGCCAGCAGCCCGTGGACAGGGGGCTCGGAGACCCAGTACTTC | CASSPWTGGSETQYF
many | TRBJ2-1 | TRBD2 | TRBV9 | TGTGCCAGCTCGGGGGGACTAGCGGGAGGGCATGAGCAGTTCTTC | CASSGGLAGGHEQFF
NA | TRBJ1-3 | NA | TRBV20-1 | TGCAGTGCTAGAGATGGGGCAGTCTCTGGAAACACCATATATTTT | CSARDGAVSGNTIYF
NA | TRBJ2-3 | TRBD2 | TRBV5-1 | TGCGCCAGCAGCTTGGGTCTCAATGTGGGAGGGCCCGGAGATACGCAGTATTTT | CASSLGLNVGGPGDTQYF
many | TRBJ1-2 | TRBD1 | TRBV28 | TGTGCCAGCAGTGATAGGGGGCGCAGGAATGGCTACACCTTC | CASSDRGRRNGYTF
many | TRBJ2-5 | TRBD1 | TRBV10-3 | TGTGCCATCAGTGACCCTGCCAAAACGGACAGGGATCCAGAGACCCAGTACTTC | CAISDPAKTDRDPETQYF
many | TRBJ2-2 | TRBD1 | TRBV14 | TGTGCCAGCAGCGACCTCGGGACAGGGGGTTACACCGGGGAGCTGTTTTTT | CASSDLGTGGYTGELFF
many | TRBJ2-3 | TRBD2 | TRBV20-1 | TGCAGTGCTTGGGGGACTAGCGGGAGTACAGATACGCAGTATTTT | CSAWGTSGSTDTQYF
many | TRBJ2-7 | TRBD2 | TRBV29-1 | TGCAGCGCAGCTAGCGGGAGTCTTGGAGAGCAGTACTTC | CSAASGSLGEQYF
many | TRBJ2-3 | TRBD1 | TRBV20-1 | TGCAGTGCTAGAGATCAGGAACAGGGGGACACAGATACGCAGTATTTT | CSARDQEQGDTDTQYF
many | TRBJ1-4 | NA | TRBV28 | TGTGCCAGCAGTCCCGATCCGGTTGGGGGTGAAAAACTGTTTTTT | CASSPDPVGGEKLFF
NA | TRBJ1-1 | NA | TRBV19 | TGTGCCAGTAGTATAGGGGGCGCAGGGTACACTGAAGCTTTCTTT | CASSIGGAGYTEAFF
many | TRBJ2-1 | TRBD1 | TRBV27 | TGTGCCAGTCGGGACAGCAGCTCCTACAATGAGCAGTTCTTC | CASRDSSSYNEQFF
few | TRBJ2-5 | TRBD1 | TRBV29-1 | TGCAGCGTTGATGGTACAGGGGGGATGGAGACCCAGTACTTC | CSVDGTGGMETQYF
many | TRBJ2-5 | NA | TRBV12-3/TRBV12-4 | TGTGCCAGCAGTTCCGGGGGCCCGGGGGGAGAGACCCAGTACTTC | CASSSGGPGGETQYF